The 25 T cell receptor beta chains below were found in one sample sequenced in a study of blood T cell repertoires in COVID-19. Some clones are missing from TCRdb's copy, which holds only in-frame ones; the method was immunoSEQ multiplex PCR. The table lists about 310,000 clones, almost 90% of them singletons. The sample consisted of PBMCs or T cells enriched from blood (not recorded which). All receptors derive from a woman between 18 and 30 years old with acute COVID-19.

This sequence joins TRBV28 and TRBJ1-2, with D perhaps matching TRBD1 (5 bases). CDR3 length: 15 residues. The V gene's germline CDR1 is MDHEN and CDR2 SYDVKM. The ends were cut back, 6 bases at V and 4 bases at J, with 18 bases in the middle. CDR3 region: CASREDSLAFYGYTF. CDR3 nucleotide sequence: TGTGCCAGCAGAGAAGACAGCTTAGCTTTCTATGGCTACACCTTC.

The chain employs TRBV9 and TRBJ2-7, with 8 bases aligning to TRBD1. The CDR3 is 16 residues long. V dropped 0 bases and J dropped 2; count of bases not matched to a gene: 7. The germline V gene has CDR1 SGDLS and CDR2 YYNGEE. DNA of the CDR3: TGTGCCAGCAGCGTAGCCCCCCAGGGGGCTACCTACGAGCAGTACTTC. Residues: CASSVAPQGATYEQYF. Looking up the rest from reference TRBV9 and TRBJ2-7 gives the full variable domain: DSGVTQTPKHLITATGQRVTLRCSPRSGDLSVYWYQQSLDQGLQFLIQYYNGEERAKGNILERFSAQQFPDLHSELNLSSLELGDSALYFCASSVAPQGATYEQYFGPGTRLTVT.

The rearrangement links TRBV5-1 to TRBJ2-7; the D gene is possibly TRBD1 (6 bases). Germline V gives CDR1 SGHRS, CDR2 YFSETQ. The CDR3 covers 16 residues. Deletions cut 4 bases from V and 0 bases from J, with 17 bases between. CDR3 DNA sequence: TGCGCCAGCAGCACGGACAGCGAACTAATCTCCTACGAGCAGTACTTC. Translation: CASSTDSELISYEQYF.

CDR3 bases: TGTGCCAGCATTCTAAGGGCGGGGGTCTATGGCTACACCTTC. It encodes CASILRAGVYGYTF. The V call is TRBV28, the J call TRBJ1-2, with D maybe TRBD1 (5 bases). The CDR3 totals 14 residues. CDR1 MDHEN and CDR2 SYDVKM come from the germline V gene. V was cut by 7 bases and J by 4 bases, with 16 bases left in between.

This clone was seen a single time. The V and J genes are TRBV27 and TRBJ2-3, with D perhaps matching TRBD2 (5 bases). CDR1 is MNHEY and CDR2 is SMNVEV in the germline V gene (reference sequence). Trimming took off 5 bases at V and 2 bases at J, with 8 bases between the two ends. This CDR3 region has 13 residues. Here the CDR3 reads CASSRGSTDTQYF. In nucleotides, the CDR3 is TGTGCCAGCAGTCGGGGTTCCACAGATACGCAGTATTTT.

This clone was picked up one time. J is TRBJ2-7 and V is TRBV27; no clear D. This CDR3 is built from 13 residues. V lost 5 bases and J lost 6, with 14 bases in between. CDR1 and CDR2 (germline): MNHEY, SMNVEV (reference sequence). Here the CDR3 DNA reads TGTGCCAGCAGTCGCCTCGTTAGTTCCGAGCAGTACTTC. Amino acids: CASSRLVSSEQYF.

This clone has only one observation. This chain uses TRBV19 with TRBJ2-7, with 12 bases fitting TRBD1. This CDR3 has 15 residues. CDR1 and CDR2 (germline): LNHDA, SQIVND (reference sequence). The V segment lost 4 bases and the J segment 3 bases; nucleotides outside the gene matches: 4. CDR3 protein: CASSSGTGGFYEQYF. CDR3 nucleotides: TGTGCCAGTAGTAGCGGGACAGGGGGCTTCTACGAGCAGTACTTC.

The V call is TRBV2, the J call TRBJ2-7; D is ambiguous. Germline V CDR1 and CDR2: SNHLY, FYNNEI. The CDR3 length is 13 residues. The V and J ends lost 2 bases and 6 bases respectively, with 11 bases between them. In DNA, the CDR3 is TGTGCCAGCAGTGAACCCCCGCGTCCCGAGCAGTACTTC. Its translation is CASSEPPRPEQYF.

About this clone itself: The same CDR3 is also encoded by other DNA sequences in this sample. This rearrangement joins TRBV5-1 to TRBJ1-1, with 8 bases that match TRBD1. The germline V gene has CDR1 SGHRS and CDR2 YFSETQ. With V trimmed by 4 bases and J by 2 bases, 4 bases remained unmatched. The CDR3 extends over 14 amino acids. The CDR3 region has the DNA TGCGCCAGCAGCCCAGGGACAGGTAACACTGAAGCTTTCTTT. Its translation: CASSPGTGNTEAFF.

This chain links TRBV7-3 with TRBJ1-1; TRBD1 might be the D (6 bases). Germline V CDR1 and CDR2: SGHTA, FQGTGA. The CDR3 loop spans 14 amino acids. V lost 1 base and J 3 bases, leaving 9 bases between the germline ends. CDR3: CASSLMSGDTEAFF. The CDR3 DNA sequence: TGTGCCAGCAGCTTAATGTCAGGGGACACTGAAGCTTTCTTT.

The chain recombines TRBV6-5 with TRBJ1-1; D not resolved. The CDR3 consists of 13 residues. Germline CDR1 and CDR2: MNHEY and SVGAGI. Trimming shortened V by 4 bases and J by 7 bases, and 13 bases separated the two germline ends. The CDR3 DNA is TGTGCCAGCAGTTCGTCCCCGGTATTTGAAGCTTTCTTT. Encoded protein: CASSSSPVFEAFF.

The chain carries TRBV7-9 and TRBJ1-2; D might be TRBD1 (5 bases). Trimming took off 3 bases at V and 4 bases at J, with 15 bases between the two ends. Germline V gene data show CDR1 as SEHNR and CDR2 as FQNEAQ (reference sequence). The length of the CDR3 is 15 residues. CDR3 in DNA: TGTGCCAGCAGCTTTAAGATCAGGGACTTCTATGGCTACACCTTC. Translating it yields CASSFKIRDFYGYTF. Drawing the rest from reference TRBV7-9 and TRBJ1-2, the complete variable domain is DTGVSQNPRHKITKRGQNVTFRCDPISEHNRLYWYRQTLGQGPEFLTYFQNEAQLEKSRLLSDRFSAERPKGSFSTLEIQRTEQGDSAMYLCASSFKIRDFYGYTFGSGTRLTVV.

The chain carries TRBV7-3 and TRBJ1-1; TRBD1 matches 7 bases. J lost 3 bases, V lost 5 bases, and 3 bases had no gene match. This CDR3 region has 13 residues. Germline assignment: CDR1 SGHTA and CDR2 FQGTGA. DNA for the CDR3: TGTGCCAGCAGCCCCGACAGGGACACTGAAGCTTTCTTT. Amino acid sequence: CASSPDRDTEAFF.

This rearrangement joins TRBV6-5 to TRBJ1-4; maybe TRBD1 (5 bases). Deletions cut 0 bases from V and 5 bases from J, with 10 bases between. This CDR3 has 15 residues. In germline, CDR1 is MNHEY, CDR2 SVGAGI. CDR3 protein: CASSYSGRANEKLFF. CDR3 DNA: TGTGCCAGCAGTTACTCGGGGCGCGCGAATGAAAAACTGTTTTTT.

The chain couples TRBV30 to TRBJ2-5; the D gene is possibly TRBD2 (6 bases). This CDR3 has 14 amino acids. Germline V gene lookup returns CDR1 GTSNPN and CDR2 SVGIG (reference sequence). The chain's CDR3 is CAFRPEGLQETQYF. The CDR3 coding sequence is TGTGCGTTTCGACCGGAGGGCCTCCAAGAGACCCAGTACTTC.

This chain joins TRBV2 and TRBJ2-7, with D uncertain. Germline V gene sequence: CDR1 SNHLY, CDR2 FYNNEI. The CDR3 loop spans 14 amino acids. Trimming cost V 4 bases and J 1 base, with 11 bases left between them. CDR3 coding DNA: TGTGCCAGCAGTGTTGCAGGATGGTCCTACGAGCAGTACTTC. Translated: CASSVAGWSYEQYF. The variable domain in full, with the rest retrieved from reference TRBV2 and TRBJ2-7, is EPEVTQTPSHQVTQMGQEVILRCVPISNHLYFYWYRQILGQKVEFLVSFYNNEISEKSEIFDDQFSVERPDGSNFTLKIRSTKLEDSAMYFCASSVAGWSYEQYFGPGTRLTVT.

The J gene is TRBJ1-5, the V gene TRBV28; D gene unclear. The germline gives CDR1 MDHEN, CDR2 SYDVKM. The CDR3 is 15 amino acids. The V end was cut by 7 bases, the J end by 3 bases, with 16 bases between. The CDR3 DNA is TGTGCCAGCACAGGAATCGAGGGTTTCAATCAGCCCCAGCATTTT. Encoded protein: CASTGIEGFNQPQHF.

The genes are TRBV19 and TRBJ1-1, with D possibly TRBD1 on 6 matching bases. The germline V and J ends were trimmed by 1 base and 2 bases, with 11 bases remaining between them. The CDR3 length is 15 residues. CDR1 LNHDA and CDR2 SQIVND come from the germline V gene (reference sequence). DNA for the CDR3: TGTGCCAGTAGTATAGCAGGGGCAATCAACACTGAAGCTTTCTTT. Amino acids: CASSIAGAINTEAFF.

The rearrangement joins TRBV11-1 to TRBJ2-2; 8 bases align to TRBD1. The CDR3 runs to 16 residues. The V gene's germline CDR1 is SGHAT and CDR2 FQDESV (reference sequence). J was trimmed by 6 bases and V by 4 bases; bases with no gene match: 10. The CDR3 region is CASSSYGQGIAGELFF. The CDR3 DNA sequence: TGTGCCAGCAGCTCATATGGACAGGGAATTGCCGGGGAGCTGTTTTTT. The full variable domain, in which reference TRBV11-1 and TRBJ2-2 provide the parts outside the CDR3, is EAEVAQSPRYKITEKSQAVAFWCDPISGHATLYWYRQILGQGPELLVQFQDESVVDDSQLPKDRFSAERLKGVDSTLKIQPAELGDSAMYLCASSSYGQGIAGELFFGEGSRLTVL.

The chain joins TRBV6-5 to TRBJ1-6, with D hard to call. The length of the CDR3 is 12 residues. CDR1 is MNHEY, CDR2 SVGAGI, per germline. Trimming removed 8 bases from V and 13 bases from J, with 15 bases in between. Here the CDR3 reads CASAGVGSPLHF. CDR3 bases: TGTGCCAGCGCCGGGGTGGGTTCTCCCCTCCACTTT.

This chain joins TRBV2 and TRBJ2-6, with TRBD1 matching 7 bases. CDR1 and CDR2 (germline): SNHLY, FYNNEI. The trim removed 4 bases at V and 2 bases at J, leaving 11 bases unmatched. The CDR3 has 18 amino acids. The CDR3 sequence: CASSVRDSWKTGANVLTF. CDR3 coding DNA: TGTGCCAGCAGTGTGAGGGACAGCTGGAAAACTGGGGCCAACGTCCTGACTTTC.

V gene TRBV28 combines with J gene TRBJ1-1; 8 positions match TRBD1. CDR1 and CDR2 (germline): MDHEN, SYDVKM. CDR3 length: 13 amino acids. The junction had 11 bases not matched to a gene; V was cut back by 6 bases and J by 11 bases. The CDR3 nucleotides read TGTGCCAGCAGAGCTACAGGGGGGAGTTTTGCTTTCTTT. Its protein is CASRATGGSFAFF.

This chain joins TRBV7-2 and TRBJ2-7; a possible D gene is TRBD2 (5 bases). Germline assignment: CDR1 SGHTA and CDR2 FQGNSA. The CDR3 extends over 16 amino acids. Trimming removed 3 bases from V and 5 bases from J, with 20 bases in between. The DNA of the CDR3 is TGTGCCAGCAGCTTTCGCCCGAGGCAGGACGGGGACGAGCAGTACTTC. It codes for CASSFRPRQDGDEQYF.

This clone was detected only once. This chain connects TRBV10-3 to TRBJ1-2; a possible D gene is TRBD1 (6 bases). V lost 0 bases to trimming and J lost 3 bases, with 11 bases between them. CDR1 and CDR2 from the germline V gene are ENHRY and SYGVKD. This CDR3 spans 15 amino acids. CDR3 sequence reads: CAISESQGRDYGYTF. The DNA of the CDR3 is TGTGCCATCAGTGAGTCGCAGGGGCGCGACTATGGCTACACCTTC.

CDR3 in amino acids: CASSPGHLFSDEQFF. CDR3 DNA: TGTGCCAGCAGTCCCGGACACCTCTTCTCCGATGAGCAGTTCTTC. The chain has TRBV28 and TRBJ2-1; TRBD1 might be the D (5 bases). The germline V gene has CDR1 MDHEN and CDR2 SYDVKM. Trimming removed 5 bases from V and 8 bases from J, with 19 bases in between. This CDR3 has 15 amino acids.